The subject of this entry is one TCR beta chain. Which antigen it targets is not known. Per-base quality was not reported, and no clone a single base away is much larger than it. The V end loses 1 base and the J end loses 6 bases, and a stretch of 13 bases separates them. The germline V gene (reference sequence) provides CDR1 LNHDA and CDR2 SQIVND. The CDR3 measures 14 amino acids from cysteine to phenylalanine. Only the CDR3 portion is preserved as DNA: 42 bases, with reading frame beginning at the first base. The sample's time point label is to be understood as: cycle 2 day 1 (C2D1) of nivolumab. Relapse after autologous stem cell transplantation had occurred in all trial patients, and cohorts A, B and C were distinguished by prior brentuximab vedotin exposure. The trial cohort comprised approximately 55 patients with relapsed/refractory classical Hodgkin lymphoma whose best overall responses were complete response, partial response or progressive disease. In the multi-cohort phase II CheckMate 205 trial, trial patients received single-agent nivolumab. An independent review committee assessed best overall response by applying the 2007 International Working Group response criteria. PBMCs from the trial were collected at three points: immediately before nivolumab initiation (C1D1), and during therapy at cycle 2 day 1 and cycle 4 day 1. Peripheral blood was collected in 8 mL Vacutainer Cell Preparation Tubes, from which PBMCs were isolated by centrifugation and then cryopreserved.

This sample was included in a study of PD-1 blockade in classical Hodgkin lymphoma (dated by TCRdb to about 2020). Some background on the complete study: Nivolumab dosing was 3 mg/kg intravenously every 2 weeks, continuing until either disease progression or unacceptable toxicity. The study used CyTOF and TCR beta sequencing to define a peripheral blood immune signature of response to PD-1 blockade in classical Hodgkin lymphoma. Summary of the overall study and its limitations: Only a single clinical trial cohort was studied, and what caused the repertoire differences, possibly disease activity or prior therapy, remained undefined. Baseline diversity similar to that of newly diagnosed patients was observed in trial patients achieving complete response, whereas significantly lower diversity was observed in partial responders and progressors. CD4+ but not CD8+ TCR diversity rose significantly by C4D1 (p=0.0027 vs p=0.16), most apparent in complete responders (p=0.02). Patients starting nivolumab less than 1 year after ASCT had lower diversity and were excluded from later analyses to avoid confounding by immune reconstitution. Baseline TCR diversity was reported as lower in newly diagnosed patients than in healthy donors, and lower still in relapsed/refractory patients.

Genomic DNA was extracted with the Qiagen DNeasy kit from unsorted PBMCs and from negatively selected CD4+ and CD8+ fractions. TCR beta CDR3 regions were subjected to amplification by immunoSEQ multiplex PCR with primers that anneal to V and J segments. A synthetic immune receptor repertoire was used to minimize amplification bias, and any residual bias was removed computationally once sequencing was done. Under the source paper's analysis protocol: Custom Python scripts were used to quantify repertoire diversity as the Shannon entropy index. Unsorted, CD4+ and CD8+ repertoires were analyzed separately, except for combined analyses in which CD4+ and CD8+ sequences were merged in silico. Clonal expansion was defined as at least a 2-fold frequency increase after treatment relative to C1D1, with a pseudocount of 0.5 for undetected baseline clones. Singleton clones were defined as clones with 0 or 1 copy at C1D1, and non-singleton clones were defined as clones with 2 or more copies. Clones expanded in unsorted samples were assigned a CD4+, CD8+ or unknown annotation through matching of protein sequences in sorted samples from the same patient. Wilcoxon tests on paired samples were used to test changes in diversity from C1D1 to C4D1. In its TCRdb copy, this immuneACCESS table keeps in-frame sequences only and misses some clones. Where compared with another copy, unresolved V genes explain less than half of these, and the others have no known cause. The V and J calls and clone size come from that table; D and trimming were worked out from the DNA. The sample has 98,000 or so clones on record, nearly 90% of them singletons. The top ten constitute roughly 21% of the sample.

The sequence came from a human donor with classical Hodgkin lymphoma. Sequencing used peripheral blood mononuclear cells (PBMCs), obtained before the second cycle of nivolumab. The rearrangement combines TRBV19 with TRBJ2-7; a tentative D call is TRBD1 (6 bases match). The CDR3 has the sequence CASSIGTALTEQYF. The DNA sequence is TGTGCCAGTAGTATAGGGACAGCTCTTACCGAGCAGTACTTC.